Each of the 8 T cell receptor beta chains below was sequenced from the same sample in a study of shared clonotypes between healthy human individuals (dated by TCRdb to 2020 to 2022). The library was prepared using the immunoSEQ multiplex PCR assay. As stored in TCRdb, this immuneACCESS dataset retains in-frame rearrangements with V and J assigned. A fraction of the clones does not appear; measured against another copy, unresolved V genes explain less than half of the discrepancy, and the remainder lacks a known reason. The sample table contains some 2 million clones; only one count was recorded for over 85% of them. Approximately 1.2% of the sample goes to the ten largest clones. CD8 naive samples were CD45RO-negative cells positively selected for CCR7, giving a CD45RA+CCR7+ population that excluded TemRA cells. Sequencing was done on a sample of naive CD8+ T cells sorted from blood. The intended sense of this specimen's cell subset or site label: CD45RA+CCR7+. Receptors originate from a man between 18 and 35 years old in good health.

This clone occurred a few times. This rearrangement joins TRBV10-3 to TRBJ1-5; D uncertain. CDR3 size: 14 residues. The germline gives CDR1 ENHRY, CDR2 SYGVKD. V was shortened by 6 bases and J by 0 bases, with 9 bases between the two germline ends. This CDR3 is CAISDNYSNQPQHF. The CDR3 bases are TGTGCCATCAGCGACAACTATAGCAATCAGCCCCAGCATTTT.

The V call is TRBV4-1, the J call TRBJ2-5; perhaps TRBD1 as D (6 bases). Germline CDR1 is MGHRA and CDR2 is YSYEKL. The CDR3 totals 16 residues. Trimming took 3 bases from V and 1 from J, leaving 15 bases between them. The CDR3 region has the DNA TGCGCCAGCAGCCATATCCCAGGGGCCCTCCAAGAGACCCAGTACTTC. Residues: CASSHIPGALQETQYF.

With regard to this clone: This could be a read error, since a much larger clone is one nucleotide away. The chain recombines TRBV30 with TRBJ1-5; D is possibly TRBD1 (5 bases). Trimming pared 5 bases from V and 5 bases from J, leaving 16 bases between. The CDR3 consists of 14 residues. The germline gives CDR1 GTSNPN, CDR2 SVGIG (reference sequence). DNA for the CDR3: TGTGCCTGGGGCTCCGGGACGGAGCATCAGCCCCAGCATTTT. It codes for CAWGSGTEHQPQHF.

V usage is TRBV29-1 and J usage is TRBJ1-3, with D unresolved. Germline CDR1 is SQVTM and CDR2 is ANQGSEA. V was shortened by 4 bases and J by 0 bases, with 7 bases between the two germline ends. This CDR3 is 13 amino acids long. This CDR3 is CSVVGLSGNTIYF. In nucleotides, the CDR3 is TGCAGCGTTGTTGGCCTCTCTGGAAACACCATATATTTT.

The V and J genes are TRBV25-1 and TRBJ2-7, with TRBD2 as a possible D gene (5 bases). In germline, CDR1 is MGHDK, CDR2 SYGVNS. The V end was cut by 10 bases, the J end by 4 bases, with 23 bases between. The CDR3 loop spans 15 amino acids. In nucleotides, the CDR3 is TGTGCCACCAAGAGAAGGACTCTCGCAAGGTACGAGCAGTACTTC. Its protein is CATKRRTLARYEQYF.

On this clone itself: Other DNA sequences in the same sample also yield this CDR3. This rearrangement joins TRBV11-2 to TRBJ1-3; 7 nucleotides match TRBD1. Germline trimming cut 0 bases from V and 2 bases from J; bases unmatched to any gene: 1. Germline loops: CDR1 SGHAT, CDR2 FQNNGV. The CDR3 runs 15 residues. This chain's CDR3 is CASSLDRGAGNTIYF. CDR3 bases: TGTGCCAGCAGCTTAGACAGGGGGGCTGGAAACACCATATATTTT. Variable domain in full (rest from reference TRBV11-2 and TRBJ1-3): EAGVAQSPRYKIIEKRQSVAFWCNPISGHATLYWYQQILGQGPKLLIQFQNNGVVDDSQLPKDRFSAERLKGVDSTLKIQPAKLEDSAVYLCASSLDRGAGNTIYFGEGSWLTVV.

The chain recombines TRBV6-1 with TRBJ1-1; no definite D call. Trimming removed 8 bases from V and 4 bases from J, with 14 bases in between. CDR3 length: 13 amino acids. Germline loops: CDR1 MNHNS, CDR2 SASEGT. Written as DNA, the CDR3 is TGTGCCAGCCCCCCCGGAGGTGGCACTGAAGCTTTCTTT. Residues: CASPPGGGTEAFF.

The CDR3 DNA is TGCGCCAGCAGCCAAGAGGACTCCCCCTATATTGGTGAGCAGTTCTTC. Translation gives CASSQEDSPYIGEQFF. This sequence joins TRBV4-3 and TRBJ2-1; D perhaps matches TRBD2 (5 bases). The CDR3 runs 16 residues. CDR1 and CDR2 from the germline V gene are LGHNA and YSLEER. Trimming took 0 bases from V and 9 from J, leaving 18 bases between them.